The clone carrying this T cell receptor (beta chain) has only one observation. What it recognizes is unknown. TCRdb redid the calling of the 5' RACE reads with MiXCR, one entry per CDR3 protein. The table has roughly 380,000 distinct CDR3 sequences, under 30% seen once; the top ten hold 5.5% to 6.5%. This record comes from a study of identical twins' blood T cells. The wider study: Some 12 libraries, six alpha and six beta, gave approximately 50 million reads. Whole-study findings and limits: Each donor's most abundant TCRbeta clonotypes shared more CDR3 sequences with her twin than unrelated donors.

Sample: PBMCs. The TCR was taken from a woman aged 18 to 55 in good health.

The CDR3 spells CAVSRERGSLEQFF. The CDR3 DNA reads TGTGCCGTCTCACGGGAGCGGGGGTCCCTTGAGCAGTTCTTC. This sequence joins TRBV10-3 and TRBJ2-1; TRBD2 matches 8 bases. The length of the CDR3 is 14 residues. CDR1 is ENHRY, CDR2 SYGVKD, per germline. V dropped 11 bases and J dropped 9; count of bases not matched to a gene: 15.